This passage covers 15 T cell receptor beta chains from one sample sequenced in a study of T cell repertoires in cytomegalovirus infection. These TCRs are of unknown antigen specificity. From the reads, TCRdb called clonotypes with MiXCR, one entry per CDR3 protein. This sample has 830,000 or so distinct CDR3 sequences, with approximately 32% found just once. Sample: cultured CD8+ T cells from PBMCs, taken from culture after CMV antigen stimulation. The receptors stem from a human donor in good health (CMV status not recorded). Some clones in this sample may be carry-over from other donors' samples.

The rearrangement joins TRBV6-5 to TRBJ1-2, with D possibly matching TRBD1 (5 bases). The length of the CDR3 is 15 residues. The V gene's germline CDR1 is MNHEY and CDR2 SVGAGI. Trimming cost V 2 bases and J 1 base, with 11 bases left between them. The CDR3 is CASSYNWGDNYGYTF. The CDR3 coding sequence is TGTGCCAGCAGTTACAACTGGGGCGATAACTATGGCTACACCTTC.

This clonotype was recorded at least ten times. This chain links TRBV7-6 with TRBJ2-6; D unclear. Germline CDR1 is SGHVS and CDR2 is FNYEAQ. V shed 1 base and J shed 1 base, with 8 bases lying between them. The CDR3 sequence is 16 residues long. CDR3 in DNA: TGTGCCAGCAGCTTAGGTGTTTCATCTGGGGCCAACGTCCTGACTTTC. This gives the protein CASSLGVSSGANVLTF.

This clonotype has a handful of counts. The genes are TRBV12-3 or TRBV12-4 and TRBJ1-3; TRBD1 matches 8 bases. The CDR3 totals 14 residues. V lost 6 bases and J lost 0; bases outside the gene matches: 1. CDR3 residues: CASRGQASGNTIYF. Written as DNA, the CDR3 is TGTGCCAGCAGGGGACAGGCCTCTGGAAACACCATATATTTT.

About this clonotype: An end of the junction does not agree with germline; a read error may underlie this. This chain uses TRBV4-1 with TRBJ2-4; 9 nucleotides align to TRBD1. The CDR3 covers 16 residues. Germline CDR1 is MGHRA and CDR2 is YSYEKL. The CDR3 DNA is TGTGCCAGCAGCCATCCCTCCACAGGGGGCCCGGACATTCAGTACTTC. Translation gives CASSHPSTGGPDIQYF.

This clonotype was recorded at least ten times. The J gene is TRBJ2-2, the V gene TRBV7-6; 9 nucleotides align to TRBD1. CDR1 and CDR2 (germline): SGHVS, FNYEAQ. Germline trimming cut 5 bases from V and 3 bases from J; bases unmatched to any gene: 7. The CDR3 consists of 16 residues. The CDR3 DNA reads as TGTGCCAGCAGCGTTACAGGGGGCGCGGACACCGGGGAGCTGTTTTTT. Residues: CASSVTGGADTGELFF.

CDR3 residues: CASSQAFLDTQYF. CDR3 bases: TGCGCCAGCAGCCAGGCGTTTTTAGATACGCAGTATTTT. The J gene is TRBJ2-3, the V gene TRBV4-3, with no clear D. V shed 3 bases and J shed 5 bases, with 9 bases lying between them. Germline V gene sequence: CDR1 LGHNA, CDR2 YSLEER. The CDR3 contains 13 residues.

There are many counts of this clonotype. V and J are TRBV6-1 and TRBJ1-5; possible D gene TRBD1, 5 bases. The CDR3 runs to 13 residues. CDR1 and CDR2 (germline): MNHNS, SASEGT. Between the trimmed V and J ends, which lost 8 bases and 4 bases, there was a span of 12 bases. The chain's CDR3 is CASGAGLNQPQHF. The CDR3 bases are TGTGCCAGCGGGGCAGGACTAAATCAGCCCCAGCATTTT.

In this sample, this clonotype turned up many times. V gene TRBV7-6 combines with J gene TRBJ1-1, with TRBD1 matching over 7 bases. Germline trimming cut 1 base from V and 0 bases from J; bases unmatched to any gene: 2. Germline CDR1 and CDR2: SGHVS and FNYEAQ. This CDR3 has 15 amino acids. The CDR3 bases are TGTGCCAGCAGCTTAGGGGACAGAATGAACACTGAAGCTTTCTTT. Its translation: CASSLGDRMNTEAFF.

Ten or more counts support this clonotype. V and J are TRBV7-6 and TRBJ1-6; D is unresolved. Germline loops: CDR1 SGHVS, CDR2 FNYEAQ. Trimming took 7 bases from V and 4 from J, leaving 11 bases between them. This CDR3 has 14 amino acids. CDR3: CASTQTAYNSPLHF. The DNA of the CDR3 is TGTGCCAGCACCCAAACAGCTTATAATTCACCCCTCCACTTT.

This clonotype was observed a few times. The chain is built from TRBV27 and TRBJ1-2; D is perhaps TRBD1 (5 bases). CDR1 and CDR2 (germline): MNHEY, SMNVEV (reference sequence). V was trimmed by 6 bases and J by 0 bases, leaving 23 bases between them. This CDR3 comprises 18 residues. CDR3 in amino acids: CASRSMGEAYTTNYGYTF. The CDR3 bases are TGTGCCAGCAGGTCGATGGGGGAGGCGTACACCACTAACTATGGCTACACCTTC.

This clonotype has a handful of counts. V is TRBV6-1 and J is TRBJ2-1; tentative D call: TRBD1 (6 bases). Between the trimmed V and J ends, which lost 7 bases and 6 bases, there was a span of 19 bases. This CDR3 region has 15 residues. The V gene's germline CDR1 is MNHNS and CDR2 SASEGT. The CDR3 sequence is CASIPQGRTVNEQFF. In DNA form, the CDR3 reads TGTGCCAGCATACCCCAGGGGCGCACGGTCAATGAGCAGTTCTTC.

This clonotype was counted between two and nine times. The chain has TRBV20-1 and TRBJ2-3, with 13 bases matching TRBD2. This CDR3 contains 19 residues. The germline gives CDR1 DFQATT, CDR2 SNEGSKA (reference sequence). After removal of 6 bases from V and 2 bases from J, the junction contained 17 bases not matched to a gene. CDR3 nucleotide sequence: TGCAGTGCCGTATATACTAGACTAGCGGGGGGACCAGACACAGATACGCAGTATTTT. Its protein product is CSAVYTRLAGGPDTDTQYF.

This clonotype was detected a few times. The chain has TRBV24-1 and TRBJ2-2, with D unresolved. Germline V CDR1 and CDR2: KGHDR, SFDVKD. V lost 4 bases to trimming and J lost 1 base, with 21 bases between them. CDR3 length: 19 amino acids. The CDR3 nucleotides are TGTGCCACCAGTGAAAATCCGGTATACCGCGACCAGAACACCGGGGAGCTGTTTTTT. It yields the protein CATSENPVYRDQNTGELFF.

This clonotype appeared many times. The V gene is TRBV7-6, the J gene TRBJ1-6; no clear D gene. The V gene lost 1 base and the J gene lost 4 bases, with 8 bases spanning the gap. Per germline, CDR1 SGHVS and CDR2 FNYEAQ. The CDR3 runs 15 residues. Here the CDR3 reads CASSLGPMYNSPLHF. The CDR3 DNA reads as TGTGCCAGCAGCTTAGGACCGATGTATAATTCACCCCTCCACTTT.

V and J are TRBV7-3 and TRBJ2-5, with 7 bases matching TRBD2. Germline assignment: CDR1 SGHTA and CDR2 FQGTGA. The CDR3 has 14 amino acids. J gave up 2 bases and V 3 bases, and 3 bases lay outside the gene matches. CDR3 DNA sequence: TGTGCCAGCAGCTTTGGGCGGGGGCAAGAGACCCAGTACTTC. The encoded protein is CASSFGRGQETQYF.